This T cell receptor beta chain was sequenced for a study of blood T cell repertoires in COVID-19. Study details: Whether acute or convalescent, the COVID-19 samples came from the United States, Italy and Spain. From T cells, B-cell-depleted T cells, or PBMCs came the material, which was cDNA or gDNA.

The table lists this clone with a few counts. How the authors handled the data: Reference gene primer amplification gave nucleated cell count estimates. Sequenced by immunoSEQ multiplex PCR; TCRdb stores in-frame clones only, minus some. The D gene and trimming were derived from the DNA, and the V and J assignments and clone size from that table. The data hold about 140,000 clones, with roughly 84% observed a single time. Seattle-derived patients entered the study during active infection and were followed longitudinally. Material: peripheral blood. This receptor was obtained from a man aged 25-45 years with COVID-19, enrolled during active disease.

Here the CDR3 DNA reads TGTGCCAGTAGTATCCTAGCTGGGACTGAAGCTTTCTTT. Protein: CASSILAGTEAFF. The rearrangement uses TRBV19 and TRBJ1-1; D ambiguous. With 3 bases removed from V and 5 bases from J, the gap between germline ends came to 10 bases. The length of the CDR3 is 13 residues. Per germline, CDR1 LNHDA and CDR2 SQIVND (reference sequence).